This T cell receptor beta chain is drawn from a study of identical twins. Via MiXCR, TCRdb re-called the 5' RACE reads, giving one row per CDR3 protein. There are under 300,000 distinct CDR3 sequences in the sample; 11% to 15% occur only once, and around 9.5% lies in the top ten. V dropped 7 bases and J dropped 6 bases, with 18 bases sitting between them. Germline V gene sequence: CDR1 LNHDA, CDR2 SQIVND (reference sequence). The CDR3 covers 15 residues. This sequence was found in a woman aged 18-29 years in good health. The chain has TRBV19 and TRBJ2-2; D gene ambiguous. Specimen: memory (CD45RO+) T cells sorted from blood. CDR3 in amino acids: CASILGDLQAGELFF. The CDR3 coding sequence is TGTGCCAGTATTCTAGGAGACCTTCAGGCCGGGGAGCTGTTTTTT.